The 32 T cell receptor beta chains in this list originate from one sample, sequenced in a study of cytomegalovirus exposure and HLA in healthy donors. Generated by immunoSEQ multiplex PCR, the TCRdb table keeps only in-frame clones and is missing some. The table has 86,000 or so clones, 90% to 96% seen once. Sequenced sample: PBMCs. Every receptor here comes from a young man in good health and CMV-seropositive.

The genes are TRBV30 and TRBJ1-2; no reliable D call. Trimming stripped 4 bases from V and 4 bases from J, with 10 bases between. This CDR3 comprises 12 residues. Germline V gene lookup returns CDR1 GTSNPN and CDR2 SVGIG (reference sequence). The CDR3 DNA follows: TGTGCCTGGACAGTCGGGATCTATGGCTACACCTTC. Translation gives CAWTVGIYGYTF. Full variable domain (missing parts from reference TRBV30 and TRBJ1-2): SQTIHQWPATLVQPVGSPLSLECTVEGTSNPNLYWYRQAAGRGLQLLFYSVGIGQISSEVPQNLSASRPQDRQFILSSKKLLLSDSGFYLCAWTVGIYGYTFGSGTRLTVV.

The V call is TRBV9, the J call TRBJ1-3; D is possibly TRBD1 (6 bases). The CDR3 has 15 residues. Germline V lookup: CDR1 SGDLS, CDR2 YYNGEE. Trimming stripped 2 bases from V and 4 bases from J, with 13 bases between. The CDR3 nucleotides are TGTGCCAGCAGCGTCGACAGGTCTTCCGGAAACACCATATATTTT. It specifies CASSVDRSSGNTIYF.

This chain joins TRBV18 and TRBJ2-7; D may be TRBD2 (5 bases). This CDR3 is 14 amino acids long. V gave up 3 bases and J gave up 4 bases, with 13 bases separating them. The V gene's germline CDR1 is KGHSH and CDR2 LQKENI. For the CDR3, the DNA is TGTGCCAGCTCACCGTCTTCGGGATATTACGAGCAGTACTTC. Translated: CASSPSSGYYEQYF.

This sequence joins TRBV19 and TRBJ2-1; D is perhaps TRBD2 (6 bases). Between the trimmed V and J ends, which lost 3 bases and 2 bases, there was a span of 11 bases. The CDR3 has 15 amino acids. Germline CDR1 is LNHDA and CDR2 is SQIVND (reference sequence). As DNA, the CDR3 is TGTGCCAGTAGTATGTTAGCGGAGCCCTACAATGAGCAGTTCTTC. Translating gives CASSMLAEPYNEQFF. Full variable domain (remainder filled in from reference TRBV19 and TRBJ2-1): DGGITQSPKYLFRKEGQNVTLSCEQNLNHDAMYWYRQDPGQGLRLIYYSQIVNDFQKGDIAEGYSVSREKKESFPLTVTSAQKNPTAFYLCASSMLAEPYNEQFFGPGTRLTVL.

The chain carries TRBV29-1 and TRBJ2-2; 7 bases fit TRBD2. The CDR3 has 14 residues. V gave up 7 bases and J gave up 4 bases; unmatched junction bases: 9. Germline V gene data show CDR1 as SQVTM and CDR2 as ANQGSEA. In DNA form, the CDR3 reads TGCAGCGCGGGGGGTCTAATGGGCACCGGGGAGCTGTTTTTT. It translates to CSAGGLMGTGELFF.

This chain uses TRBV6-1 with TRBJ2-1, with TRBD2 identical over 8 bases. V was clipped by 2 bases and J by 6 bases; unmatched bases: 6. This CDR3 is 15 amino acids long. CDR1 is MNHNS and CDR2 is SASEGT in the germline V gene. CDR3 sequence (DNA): TGTGCCAGCAGTGAATTTGGGACTAGTAGCAATGAGCAGTTCTTC. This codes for CASSEFGTSSNEQFF.

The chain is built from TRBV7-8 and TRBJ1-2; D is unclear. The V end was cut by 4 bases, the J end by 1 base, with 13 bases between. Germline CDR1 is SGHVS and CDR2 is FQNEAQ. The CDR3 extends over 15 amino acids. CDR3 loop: CASSSGILDNYGYTF. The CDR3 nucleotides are TGTGCCAGCAGCTCCGGGATCCTAGATAACTATGGCTACACCTTC.

The CDR3 nucleotides are TGTGCCAGTTTCAGGGGGACTAACTATGGCTACACCTTC. Residues: CASFRGTNYGYTF. The chain couples TRBV9 to TRBJ1-2, with 7 bases lining up with TRBD1. V was clipped by 8 bases and J by 0 bases; unmatched bases: 4. Germline V gene sequence: CDR1 SGDLS, CDR2 YYNGEE. The CDR3 loop spans 13 amino acids.

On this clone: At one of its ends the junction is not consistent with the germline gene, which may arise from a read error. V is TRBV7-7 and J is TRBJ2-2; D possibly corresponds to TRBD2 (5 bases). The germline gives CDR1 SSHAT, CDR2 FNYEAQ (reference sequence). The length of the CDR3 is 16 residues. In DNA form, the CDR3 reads TGTGCTAGCAGCCCCTCCGGGGTAGCGAACACCGGGGAGCTGTTTTTT. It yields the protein CASSPSGVANTGELFF.

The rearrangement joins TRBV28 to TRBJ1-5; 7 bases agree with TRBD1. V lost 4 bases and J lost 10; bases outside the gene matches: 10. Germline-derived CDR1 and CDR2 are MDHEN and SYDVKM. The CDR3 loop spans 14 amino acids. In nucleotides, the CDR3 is TGTGCCAGCAGTTACCGGGACAGCCTTCGACCCCAGCATTTT. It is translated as CASSYRDSLRPQHF.

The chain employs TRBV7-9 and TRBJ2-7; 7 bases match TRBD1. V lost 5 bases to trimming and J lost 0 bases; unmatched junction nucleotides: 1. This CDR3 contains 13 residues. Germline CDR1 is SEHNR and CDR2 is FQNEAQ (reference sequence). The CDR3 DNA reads TGTGCCAGCAGCAGGGACAGCTCCTACGAGCAGTACTTC. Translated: CASSRDSSYEQYF.

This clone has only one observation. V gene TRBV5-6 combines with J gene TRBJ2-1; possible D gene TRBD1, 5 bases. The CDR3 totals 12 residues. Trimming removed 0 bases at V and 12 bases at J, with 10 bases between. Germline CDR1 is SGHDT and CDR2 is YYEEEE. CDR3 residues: CASSLVSDTQFF. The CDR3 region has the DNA TGTGCCAGCAGCTTGGTATCGGACACGCAGTTCTTC.

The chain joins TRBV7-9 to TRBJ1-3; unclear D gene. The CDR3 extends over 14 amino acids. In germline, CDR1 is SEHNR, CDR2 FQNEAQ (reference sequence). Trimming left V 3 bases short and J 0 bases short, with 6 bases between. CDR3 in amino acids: CASSFTSSGNTIYF. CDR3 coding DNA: TGTGCCAGCAGCTTCACAAGCTCTGGAAACACCATATATTTT.

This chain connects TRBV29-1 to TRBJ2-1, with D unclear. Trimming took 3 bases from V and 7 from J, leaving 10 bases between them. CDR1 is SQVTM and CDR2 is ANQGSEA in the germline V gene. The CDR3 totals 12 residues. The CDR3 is CSVEVSRNEQFF. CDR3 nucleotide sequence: TGCAGCGTTGAGGTATCGAGGAATGAGCAGTTCTTC.

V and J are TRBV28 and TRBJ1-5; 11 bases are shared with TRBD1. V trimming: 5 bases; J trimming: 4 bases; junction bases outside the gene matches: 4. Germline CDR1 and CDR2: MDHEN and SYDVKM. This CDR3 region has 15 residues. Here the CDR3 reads CASSLGQGANQPQHF. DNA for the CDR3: TGTGCCAGCAGTCTAGGACAGGGGGCGAATCAGCCCCAGCATTTT.

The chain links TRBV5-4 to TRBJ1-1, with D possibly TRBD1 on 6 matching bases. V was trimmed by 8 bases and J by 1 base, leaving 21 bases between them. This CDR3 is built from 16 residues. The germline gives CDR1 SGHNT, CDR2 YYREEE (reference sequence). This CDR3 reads CASYLGGRGANTEAFF. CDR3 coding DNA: TGTGCCAGTTATCTGGGGGGGAGGGGGGCGAACACTGAAGCTTTCTTT.

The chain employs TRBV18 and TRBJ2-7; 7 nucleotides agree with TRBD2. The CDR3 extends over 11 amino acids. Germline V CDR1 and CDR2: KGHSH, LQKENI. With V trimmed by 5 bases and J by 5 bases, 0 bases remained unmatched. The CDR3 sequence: CASSGGDEQYF. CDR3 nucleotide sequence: TGTGCCAGCTCAGGGGGGGACGAGCAGTACTTC. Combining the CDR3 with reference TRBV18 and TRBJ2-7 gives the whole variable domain NAGVMQNPRHLVRRRGQEARLRCSPMKGHSHVYWYRQLPEEGLKFMVYLQKENIIDESGMPKERFSAEFPKEGPSILRIQQVVRGDSAAYFCASSGGDEQYFGPGTRLTVT.

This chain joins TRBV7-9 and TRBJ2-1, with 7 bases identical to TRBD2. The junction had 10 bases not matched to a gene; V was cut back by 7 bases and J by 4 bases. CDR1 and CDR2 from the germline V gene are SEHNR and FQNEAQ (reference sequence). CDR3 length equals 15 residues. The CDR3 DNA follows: TGTGCCAGCACAGGCTCAGCGGGAAGTTACAATGAGCAGTTCTTC. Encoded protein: CASTGSAGSYNEQFF.

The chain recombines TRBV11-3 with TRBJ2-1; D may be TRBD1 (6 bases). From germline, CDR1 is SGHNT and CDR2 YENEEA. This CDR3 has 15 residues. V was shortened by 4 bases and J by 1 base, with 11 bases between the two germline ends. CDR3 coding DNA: TGTGCCAGCAGCTATCGGGACACTTCCTACAATGAGCAGTTCTTC. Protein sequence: CASSYRDTSYNEQFF.

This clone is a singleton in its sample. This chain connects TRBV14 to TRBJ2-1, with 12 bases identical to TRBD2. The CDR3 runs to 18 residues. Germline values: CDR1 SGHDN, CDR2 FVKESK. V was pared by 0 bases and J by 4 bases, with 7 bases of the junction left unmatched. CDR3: CASSQDILAGGSYNEQFF. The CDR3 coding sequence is TGTGCCAGCAGCCAAGATATACTAGCGGGAGGTAGTTACAATGAGCAGTTCTTC. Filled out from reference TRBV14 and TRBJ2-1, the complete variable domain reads EAGVTQFPSHSVIEKGQTVTLRCDPISGHDNLYWYRRVMGKEIKFLLHFVKESKQDESGMPNNRFLAERTGGTYSTLKVQPAELEDSGVYFCASSQDILAGGSYNEQFFGPGTRLTVL.

The CDR3 coding sequence is TGTGCCAGCAGTTACTCGGAGGGACTAGCGGGCTACGAGCAGTACTTC. Encoded protein: CASSYSEGLAGYEQYF. The chain combines TRBV6-5 with TRBJ2-7; 12 bases map to TRBD2. This CDR3 spans 16 amino acids. After removal of 0 bases from V and 3 bases from J, the junction contained 3 bases not matched to a gene. Germline V gives CDR1 MNHEY, CDR2 SVGAGI.

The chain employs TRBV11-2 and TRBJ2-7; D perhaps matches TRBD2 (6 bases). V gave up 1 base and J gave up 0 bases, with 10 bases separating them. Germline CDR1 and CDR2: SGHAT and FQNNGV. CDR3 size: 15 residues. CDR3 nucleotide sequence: TGTGCCAGCAGCTTAGGGGTCGGGAGCTCCTACGAGCAGTACTTC. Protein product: CASSLGVGSSYEQYF.

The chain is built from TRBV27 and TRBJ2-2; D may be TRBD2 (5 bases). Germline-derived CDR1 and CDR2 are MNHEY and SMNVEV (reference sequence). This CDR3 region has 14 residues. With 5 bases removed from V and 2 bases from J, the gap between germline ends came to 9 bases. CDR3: CASSPWTNTGELFF. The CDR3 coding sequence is TGTGCCAGCAGTCCTTGGACTAACACCGGGGAGCTGTTTTTT.

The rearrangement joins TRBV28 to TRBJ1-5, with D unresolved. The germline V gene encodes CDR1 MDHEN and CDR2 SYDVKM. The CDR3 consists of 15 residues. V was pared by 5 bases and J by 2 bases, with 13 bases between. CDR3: CASSRDGRGNQPQHF. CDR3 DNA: TGTGCCAGCAGTCGGGATGGTCGTGGCAATCAGCCCCAGCATTTT.

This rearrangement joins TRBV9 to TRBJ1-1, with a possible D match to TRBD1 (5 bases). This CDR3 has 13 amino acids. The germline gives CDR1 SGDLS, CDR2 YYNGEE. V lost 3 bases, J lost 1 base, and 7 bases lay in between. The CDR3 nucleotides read TGTGCCAGCAGCGGGGGCCCGAACACTGAAGCTTTCTTT. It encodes CASSGGPNTEAFF.

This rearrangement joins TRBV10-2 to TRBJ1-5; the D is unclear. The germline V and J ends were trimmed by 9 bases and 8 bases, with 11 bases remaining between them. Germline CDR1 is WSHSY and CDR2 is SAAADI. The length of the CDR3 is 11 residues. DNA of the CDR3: TGCGCCAGACTCCACTTTAAGCCCCAGCATTTT. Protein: CARLHFKPQHF.

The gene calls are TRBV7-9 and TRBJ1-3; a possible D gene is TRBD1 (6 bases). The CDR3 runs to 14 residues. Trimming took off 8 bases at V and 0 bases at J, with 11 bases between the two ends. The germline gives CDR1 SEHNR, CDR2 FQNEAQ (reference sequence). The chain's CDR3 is CASGDTSSGNTIYF. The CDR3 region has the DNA TGTGCCAGCGGGGACACGAGCTCTGGAAACACCATATATTTT.

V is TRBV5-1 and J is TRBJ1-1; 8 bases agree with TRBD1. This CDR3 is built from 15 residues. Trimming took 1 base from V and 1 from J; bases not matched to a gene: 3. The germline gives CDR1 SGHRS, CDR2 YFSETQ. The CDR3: CASSLLGQGNTEAFF. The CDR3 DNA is TGCGCCAGCAGCTTGTTAGGACAGGGGAACACTGAAGCTTTCTTT.

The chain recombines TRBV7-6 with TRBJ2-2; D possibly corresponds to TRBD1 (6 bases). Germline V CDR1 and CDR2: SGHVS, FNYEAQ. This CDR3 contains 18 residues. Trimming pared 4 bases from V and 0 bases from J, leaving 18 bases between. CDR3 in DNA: TGTGCCAGCAGCTGTCTACCATGGGACACAGCGAACACCGGGGAGCTGTTTTTT. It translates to CASSCLPWDTANTGELFF.

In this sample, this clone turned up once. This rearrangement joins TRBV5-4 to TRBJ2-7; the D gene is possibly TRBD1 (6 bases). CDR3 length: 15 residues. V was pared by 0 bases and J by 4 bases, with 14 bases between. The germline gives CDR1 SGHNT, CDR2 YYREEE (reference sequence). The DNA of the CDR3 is TGTGCCAGCAGCTTGGAGGGCCAGGGGCCGTACGAGCAGTACTTC. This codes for CASSLEGQGPYEQYF.

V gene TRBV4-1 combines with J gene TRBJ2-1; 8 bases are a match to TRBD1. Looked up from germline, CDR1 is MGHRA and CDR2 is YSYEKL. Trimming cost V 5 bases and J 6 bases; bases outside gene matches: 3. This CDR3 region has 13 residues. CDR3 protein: CASSADRGNEQFF. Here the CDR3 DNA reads TGCGCCAGCAGCGCCGACAGGGGCAATGAGCAGTTCTTC.

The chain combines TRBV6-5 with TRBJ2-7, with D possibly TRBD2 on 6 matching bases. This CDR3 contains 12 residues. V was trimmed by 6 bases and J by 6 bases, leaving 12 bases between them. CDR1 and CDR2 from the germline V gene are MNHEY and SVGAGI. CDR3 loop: CASRRTSFEQYF. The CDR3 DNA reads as TGTGCCAGCAGACGCACTAGCTTCGAGCAGTACTTC.